The 21 T cell receptor beta chains in this list originate from one sample, sequenced in a study of cytomegalovirus exposure and HLA in healthy donors. The PCR contained 60 Vbeta and 13 Jbeta primers. The repertoire was sequenced with immunoSEQ multiplex PCR; TCRdb's copy has only in-frame clones and lacks some. The sample lists 110,000 or so clones; roughly 80% were seen once. Sequencing was performed on PBMCs. Source of these receptors: a man aged 25 to 40 in good health and CMV-seropositive.

In this sample, this clone turned up many times. This chain's CDR3 is CASSGGPGRSTDTQYF. The CDR3 DNA follows: TGTGCCAGCAGCGGCGGGCCAGGGAGGAGCACAGATACGCAGTATTTT. The chain has TRBV5-6 and TRBJ2-3; TRBD2 is a possible D gene (6 bases). Looked up from germline, CDR1 is SGHDT and CDR2 is YYEEEE. The CDR3 loop spans 16 amino acids. Trimming pared 4 bases from V and 0 bases from J, leaving 15 bases between.

This chain connects TRBV4-2 to TRBJ1-4; maybe TRBD1 (5 bases). Germline V gives CDR1 LGHNA, CDR2 YNFKEQ. Deletions cut 11 bases from V and 8 bases from J, with 21 bases between. CDR3 length: 14 amino acids. The CDR3, as DNA: TGTGCCTCCTCCGTCGGGGGGATAAGGGAAAAACTGTTTTTT. It codes for CASSVGGIREKLFF.

The chain combines TRBV30 with TRBJ1-1, with D possibly matching TRBD1 (5 bases). The CDR3 contains 14 residues. Between the trimmed V and J ends, which lost 3 bases and 2 bases, there was a span of 13 bases. CDR1 is GTSNPN, CDR2 SVGIG, per germline (reference sequence). CDR3 sequence (DNA): TGTGCCTGGAGCCTACAGGAGATTAACACTGAAGCTTTCTTT. Protein product: CAWSLQEINTEAFF.

This chain uses TRBV4-3 with TRBJ2-7, with D maybe TRBD1 (5 bases). Germline lookup yields CDR1 LGHNA and CDR2 YSLEER. The V and J ends lost 1 base and 3 bases respectively, with 7 bases between them. This CDR3 is 13 amino acids long. Written as DNA, the CDR3 is TGCGCCAGCAGCCAAGTTAGGGGCTACGAGCAGTACTTC. Its translation is CASSQVRGYEQYF.

There are a few counts of this clone. J is TRBJ1-1 and V is TRBV2; a weak D match, TRBD1 (6 bases). The CDR3 extends over 12 amino acids. From germline, CDR1 is SNHLY and CDR2 FYNNEI. The V end was cut by 6 bases, the J end by 6 bases, with 11 bases between. CDR3 nucleotides: TGTGCCAGCAGGAAGAAGGGGGCTGAAGCTTTCTTT. It specifies CASRKKGAEAFF.

V is TRBV6-1 and J is TRBJ2-7, with TRBD1 matching 7 bases. V was clipped by 2 bases and J by 6 bases; unmatched bases: 13. Germline V lookup: CDR1 MNHNS, CDR2 SASEGT. The CDR3 runs to 16 residues. The CDR3 DNA follows: TGTGCCAGCAGTGAAAAAAGGCAACAGGGGTTCGCCGAGCAGTACTTC. Translation gives CASSEKRQQGFAEQYF.

This chain connects TRBV5-5 to TRBJ2-2, with 7 bases that match TRBD2. Germline CDR1 SGHKS, CDR2 YYEKEE (reference sequence). The CDR3 totals 17 residues. The ends lost 0 bases at V and 4 bases at J; junction bases unmatched: 9. The CDR3 DNA reads as TGTGCCAGCAGCTTGGGCCTTCTAGGGGAGGGCACCGGGGAGCTGTTTTTT. It codes for CASSLGLLGEGTGELFF.

The genes are TRBV6-6 and TRBJ1-2, with 9 bases lining up with TRBD1. The CDR3 has 13 amino acids. J lost 3 bases, V lost 7 bases, and 3 bases had no gene match. Germline V CDR1 and CDR2: MNHNY, SVGAGI (reference sequence). The CDR3 reads CASKRTGDYGYTF. In DNA form, the CDR3 reads TGTGCCAGCAAACGGACAGGGGACTATGGCTACACCTTC.

The chain uses TRBV5-4 and TRBJ1-1; tentative D call: TRBD1 (5 bases). The CDR3 loop spans 15 amino acids. V lost 0 bases to trimming and J lost 4 bases, with 13 bases between them. Germline V gene data show CDR1 as SGHNT and CDR2 as YYREEE (reference sequence). This CDR3 reads CASSLGAQDSTEAFF. CDR3 coding DNA: TGTGCCAGCAGCTTGGGGGCCCAAGACAGCACTGAAGCTTTCTTT.

The genes are TRBV7-9 and TRBJ2-5, with a possible D match to TRBD1 (5 bases). Germline assignment: CDR1 SEHNR and CDR2 FQNEAQ (reference sequence). This CDR3 spans 15 amino acids. The V end was cut by 3 bases, the J end by 0 bases, with 11 bases between. The CDR3 reads CASSFGHMYQETQYF. In DNA form, the CDR3 reads TGTGCCAGCAGCTTCGGACACATGTACCAAGAGACCCAGTACTTC.

V gene TRBV9 combines with J gene TRBJ1-4, with unresolved D. Trimming shortened V by 0 bases and J by 4 bases, and 10 bases separated the two germline ends. The CDR3 is made up of 15 amino acids. Germline-derived CDR1 and CDR2 are SGDLS and YYNGEE. In nucleotides, the CDR3 is TGTGCCAGCAGCGTAGGCGGCGGACTTAATGAAAAACTGTTTTTT. It encodes CASSVGGGLNEKLFF. Supplemented by reference TRBV9 and TRBJ1-4, the full variable domain reads DSGVTQTPKHLITATGQRVTLRCSPRSGDLSVYWYQQSLDQGLQFLIQYYNGEERAKGNILERFSAQQFPDLHSELNLSSLELGDSALYFCASSVGGGLNEKLFFGSGTQLSVL.

This sequence joins TRBV5-1 and TRBJ1-5, with no clear D. V lost 0 bases and J 0 bases, leaving 13 bases between the germline ends. The germline CDR1 and CDR2 sequences are SGHRS and YFSETQ. The CDR3 extends over 17 amino acids. The CDR3 sequence is CASSLDPPGYSNQPQHF. The CDR3 DNA reads TGCGCCAGCAGCTTGGACCCCCCCGGGTATAGCAATCAGCCCCAGCATTTT.

The genes are TRBV15 and TRBJ2-7, with 9 bases fitting TRBD1. Per the germline V gene, CDR1 is LNHNV and CDR2 is YYDKDF (reference sequence). V lost 4 bases to trimming and J lost 5 bases; unmatched junction nucleotides: 9. CDR3 length equals 15 residues. CDR3 sequence reads: CATSNPLRDRDEQYF. The CDR3 nucleotides are TGTGCCACCAGCAACCCATTAAGGGACAGGGACGAGCAGTACTTC. The variable domain in full, completed from reference TRBV15 and TRBJ2-7, reads DAMVIQNPRYQVTQFGKPVTLSCSQTLNHNVMYWYQQKSSQAPKLLFHYYDKDFNNEADTPDNFQSRRPNTSFCFLDIRSPGLGDTAMYLCATSNPLRDRDEQYFGPGTRLTVT.

The chain recombines TRBV7-2 with TRBJ2-2; 8 bases agree with TRBD2. V lost 3 bases, J lost 3 bases, and 3 bases stayed unmatched. This CDR3 has 15 amino acids. Germline-derived CDR1 and CDR2 are SGHTA and FQGNSA. The CDR3 coding sequence is TGTGCCAGCAGCTTGCGGGGGGATTACACCGGGGAGCTGTTTTTT. Its protein product is CASSLRGDYTGELFF. Based on the CDR3 plus reference TRBV7-2 and TRBJ2-2, the full variable domain is GAGVSQSPSNKVTEKGKDVELRCDPISGHTALYWYRQSLGQGLEFLIYFQGNSAPDKSGLPSDRFSAERTGGSVSTLTIQRTQQEDSAVYLCASSLRGDYTGELFFGEGSRLTVL.

The chain uses TRBV10-2 and TRBJ1-2, with a possible D match to TRBD1 (6 bases). The V end lost 5 bases, the J end lost 1 base, and 8 bases lay between the germline ends. In germline, CDR1 is WSHSY, CDR2 SAAADI. This CDR3 region has 13 residues. This CDR3 reads CASSSDSNYGYTF. The CDR3 DNA sequence: TGCGCCAGCAGTTCGGACAGTAACTATGGCTACACCTTC.

The chain joins TRBV6-1 to TRBJ2-7; TRBD1 matches 7 bases. Germline V gene sequence: CDR1 MNHNS, CDR2 SASEGT. The CDR3 contains 13 residues. CDR3 in DNA: TGTGAGTCCAGGGGGTTTGGTTCCTACGAGCAGTACTTC. Translation: CESRGFGSYEQYF.

The chain uses TRBV27 and TRBJ2-7, with 10 positions matching TRBD1. The V segment lost 6 bases and the J segment 3 bases; nucleotides outside the gene matches: 8. Germline V gene lookup returns CDR1 MNHEY and CDR2 SMNVEV (reference sequence). The CDR3 loop spans 15 amino acids. CDR3 sequence: CASSLPGTGDYEQYF. The CDR3 DNA reads TGTGCCAGCAGCCTACCCGGGACAGGGGACTACGAGCAGTACTTC.

The rearrangement joins TRBV14 to TRBJ2-2, with 13 bases identical to TRBD2. CDR1 and CDR2 from the germline V gene are SGHDN and FVKESK. Trimming removed 3 bases from V and 8 bases from J; junction bases left unmatched: 9. This CDR3 contains 17 residues. As DNA, the CDR3 is TGTGCCAGCAGCCACCTTGGGACTAGCGGGGTTTCGGGGGAGCTGTTTTTT. Translated: CASSHLGTSGVSGELFF.

The chain combines TRBV29-1 with TRBJ2-1; D perhaps matches TRBD1 (6 bases). The germline CDR1 and CDR2 sequences are SQVTM and ANQGSEA. With 2 bases removed from V and 12 bases from J, the gap between germline ends came to 14 bases. This CDR3 is built from 12 residues. The CDR3 here is CSVETNRDRQFF. The CDR3 DNA follows: TGCAGCGTTGAAACGAACAGGGATCGGCAGTTCTTC.

V and J are TRBV7-2 and TRBJ2-5, with D maybe TRBD1 (6 bases). The J call may be incorrect, as the DNA end agrees better with TRBJ2-7. The CDR3 totals 14 residues. Germline V gene data show CDR1 as SGHTA and CDR2 as FQGNSA. CDR3 nucleotide sequence: TGTGCCAGCAGCTTACTACAGGGCTCCTACGAGCAGTACTTC. Translated, it gives CASSLLQGSYEQYF.

This clone was observed a handful of times. V usage is TRBV7-2 and J usage is TRBJ2-5; 11 bases agree with TRBD2. Trimming cost V 5 bases and J 6 bases; bases outside gene matches: 11. The CDR3 runs to 16 residues. Germline-derived CDR1 and CDR2 are SGHTA and FQGNSA. Here the CDR3 DNA reads TGTGCCAGCAGCCCCAGGGGGCTAGCGGGGGGCCAGACCCAGTACTTC. This translates into CASSPRGLAGGQTQYF.